One and the same sample provided the 25 T cell receptor beta chains below, sequenced in a study of cytomegalovirus exposure and HLA in healthy donors. In the PCR, 60 Vbeta and 13 Jbeta primers were used. The method was immunoSEQ multiplex PCR; TCRdb's version includes in-frame clones alone and lacks a portion of them. The data hold approximately 100,000 clones, with approximately 81% observed a single time. The sequenced sample consisted of PBMCs. The receptors were gathered from a man aged 40-50 years in good health and CMV-seropositive.

Concerning this clone: Mismatch with germline at one junction end may stem from a read error. Other DNA variants within this sample encode the same CDR3. The V gene is TRBV7-9, the J gene TRBJ1-2, with a tentative D call TRBD1 (5 bases). Looked up from germline, CDR1 is SEHNR and CDR2 is FQNEAQ (reference sequence). This CDR3 has 13 amino acids. The CDR3 region is CASSPDRRYGYTF. CDR3 nucleotide sequence: TGTGCCAGCAGCCCCGACAGACGCTATGGCTACACCTTT.

CDR3 region: CASEEGQGNTGELFF. The CDR3 DNA reads as TGTGCCAGCGAGGAGGGACAGGGGAACACCGGGGAGCTGTTTTTT. V usage is TRBV6-6 and J usage is TRBJ2-2; 9 bases agree with TRBD1. V lost 8 bases to trimming and J lost 1 base; unmatched junction nucleotides: 5. Germline V gene data show CDR1 as MNHNY and CDR2 as SVGAGI (reference sequence). CDR3 length: 15 residues.

The chain recombines TRBV5-6 with TRBJ1-3, with D tentatively TRBD1 (6 bases). The CDR3 sequence is 17 residues long. V was trimmed by 1 base and J by 3 bases, leaving 17 bases between them. Per the germline V gene, CDR1 is SGHDT and CDR2 is YYEEEE. CDR3 coding DNA: TGTGCCAGCAGCTTGCGTGTAGGGGGAACTCTTGGAAACACCATATATTTT. Its protein is CASSLRVGGTLGNTIYF. Full variable domain (rest looked up from reference TRBV5-6 and TRBJ1-3): DAGVTQSPTHLIKTRGQQVTLRCSPKSGHDTVSWYQQALGQGPQFIFQYYEEEERQRGNFPDRFSGHQFPNYSSELNVNALLLGDSALYLCASSLRVGGTLGNTIYFGEGSWLTVV.

As DNA, the CDR3 is TGTGCCAGCAGTTCACAAATCAATCAGCCCCAGCATTTT. This translates into CASSSQINQPQHF. The rearrangement joins TRBV27 to TRBJ1-5; D is unresolved. V lost 4 bases, J lost 3 bases, and 7 bases lay in between. The CDR3 covers 13 residues. Germline CDR1 and CDR2: MNHEY and SMNVEV (reference sequence).

There are a few counts of this clone. This chain joins TRBV7-2 and TRBJ2-1; no clear D gene. The CDR3 has 11 residues. V gave up 0 bases and J gave up 10 bases, with 4 bases separating them. CDR1 and CDR2 from the germline V gene are SGHTA and FQGNSA. The CDR3 here is CASSLAGEQFF. CDR3 nucleotides: TGTGCCAGCAGCTTAGCTGGCGAGCAGTTCTTC. Combining the CDR3 with reference TRBV7-2 and TRBJ2-1 gives the whole variable domain GAGVSQSPSNKVTEKGKDVELRCDPISGHTALYWYRQSLGQGLEFLIYFQGNSAPDKSGLPSDRFSAERTGGSVSTLTIQRTQQEDSAVYLCASSLAGEQFFGPGTRLTVL.

The chain uses TRBV16 and TRBJ1-2; D is perhaps TRBD1 (6 bases). V was shortened by 2 bases and J by 7 bases, with 14 bases between the two germline ends. The CDR3 length is 14 residues. Germline CDR1 is KGHSY and CDR2 is FQNENV. The CDR3 DNA follows: TGTGCCAGCAGCCAAGAGGACAGTTTGTTTGGCTACACCTTC. Its protein is CASSQEDSLFGYTF.

J is TRBJ2-6 and V is TRBV9; TRBD1 matches at 8 bases. The length of the CDR3 is 18 residues. Germline V CDR1 and CDR2: SGDLS, YYNGEE. The trim removed 0 bases at V and 1 base at J, leaving 6 bases unmatched. The CDR3 DNA reads as TGTGCCAGCAGCGTAGCACGGACAGGGTGGTCTGGGGCCAACGTCCTGACTTTC. It specifies CASSVARTGWSGANVLTF.

The genes are TRBV19 and TRBJ2-5; D is perhaps TRBD1 (6 bases). This CDR3 spans 15 amino acids. CDR1 is LNHDA and CDR2 is SQIVND in the germline V gene (reference sequence). V lost 3 bases and J 6 bases, leaving 17 bases between the germline ends. The CDR3 DNA sequence: TGTGCCAGTAGTATTTCGGCAGGGGAAAGACAGACCCAGTACTTC. This encodes CASSISAGERQTQYF.

This clone was found a few times. J is TRBJ1-4 and V is TRBV27; a possible D gene is TRBD1 (5 bases). V gave up 6 bases and J gave up 7 bases, with 15 bases separating them. The CDR3 sequence is 14 residues long. Germline V CDR1 and CDR2: MNHEY, SMNVEV (reference sequence). CDR3 loop: CASSPWGGTEKLFF. The CDR3 nucleotides are TGTGCCAGCAGCCCCTGGGGAGGGACTGAAAAACTGTTTTTT. The full variable domain, its missing parts supplied by reference TRBV27 and TRBJ1-4, is EAQVTQNPRYLITVTGKKLTVTCSQNMNHEYMSWYRQDPGLGLRQIYYSMNVEVTDKGDVPEGYKVSRKEKRNFPLILESPSPNQTSLYFCASSPWGGTEKLFFGSGTQLSVL.

The chain carries TRBV7-9 and TRBJ2-7, with a possible D match to TRBD1 (5 bases). Trimming removed 2 bases from V and 3 bases from J, with 5 bases in between. Germline V gene lookup returns CDR1 SEHNR and CDR2 FQNEAQ (reference sequence). The CDR3 contains 12 residues. The CDR3 reads CASSLQGYEQYF. CDR3 bases: TGTGCCAGCAGCTTACAGGGCTACGAGCAGTACTTC.

J is TRBJ2-7 and V is TRBV19; perhaps TRBD2 as D (7 bases). This CDR3 spans 15 amino acids. Germline CDR1 and CDR2: LNHDA and SQIVND (reference sequence). The ends were cut back, 5 bases at V and 2 bases at J, with 16 bases in the middle. CDR3 loop: CASSRGASGAYEQYF. The CDR3 DNA reads as TGTGCCAGTAGTCGGGGGGCCTCAGGGGCCTACGAGCAGTACTTC.

CDR3 in DNA: TGTGCCAGCAGCTTACCGGACAGGGGAGGTTCACCCCTCCACTTT. Translation: CASSLPDRGGSPLHF. The V and J genes are TRBV7-9 and TRBJ1-6; TRBD1 agrees at 9 bases. CDR3 size: 15 residues. Losses at the gene ends were 2 bases for V and 9 bases for J; bases not matched to a gene: 5. The germline gives CDR1 SEHNR, CDR2 FQNEAQ (reference sequence).

The chain carries TRBV7-3 and TRBJ2-5; 8 positions agree with TRBD2. This CDR3 is built from 15 residues. The V gene's germline CDR1 is SGHTA and CDR2 FQGTGA. The junction had 10 bases not matched to a gene; V was cut back by 5 bases and J by 5 bases. CDR3 DNA sequence: TGTGCCAGCAGCCGATACGGGGGGGCCAGGGAGACCCAGTACTTC. It specifies CASSRYGGARETQYF.

V gene TRBV4-1 combines with J gene TRBJ2-7; weak D call: TRBD2 (5 bases). V lost 0 bases to trimming and J lost 0 bases, with 12 bases between them. CDR1 is MGHRA, CDR2 YSYEKL, per germline. The CDR3 spans 16 residues. The DNA of the CDR3 is TGCGCCAGCAGCCAAGATTGGGCCAGCGGCTCCTACGAGCAGTACTTC. It yields the protein CASSQDWASGSYEQYF.

CDR3 DNA sequence: TGTGCCAGCAGCAAAGTTCTTAGCGGCTACGAGCAGTACTTC. Its protein product is CASSKVLSGYEQYF. This chain joins TRBV21-1 and TRBJ2-7; the table assigns TRBD2, which was not confirmed against the DNA. TRBV21-1 is designated a pseudogene. The CDR3 contains 14 residues.

The rearrangement links TRBV2 to TRBJ2-5, with TRBD2 identical over 7 bases. The CDR3 has 15 residues. V was clipped by 9 bases and J by 5 bases; unmatched bases: 15. The germline gives CDR1 SNHLY, CDR2 FYNNEI. The CDR3 nucleotides read TGTGCCAGTGGGGGGGGAGGCGGCCCCGATGAGACCCAGTACTTC. Its translation: CASGGGGGPDETQYF.

The CDR3 sequence is CASKDRGAGYGYTF. The CDR3 DNA is TGTGCCAGCAAGGACAGGGGCGCGGGCTATGGCTACACCTTC. This rearrangement joins TRBV25-1 to TRBJ1-2, with 9 bases lining up with TRBD1. J was trimmed by 4 bases and V by 7 bases; bases with no gene match: 7. The CDR3 covers 14 residues. Germline V gene data show CDR1 as MGHDK and CDR2 as SYGVNS.

This clone was recorded once. This rearrangement joins TRBV28 to TRBJ1-3; D remains unclear. The CDR3 covers 14 residues. V was clipped by 7 bases and J by 2 bases, with 12 bases between them. The V gene's germline CDR1 is MDHEN and CDR2 SYDVKM. Here the CDR3 DNA reads TGTGCCAGCACCTCCCCCGGGACTGGAAACACCATATATTTT. The encoded protein is CASTSPGTGNTIYF.

This clone has only a few counts. The chain couples TRBV11-3 to TRBJ1-6; TRBD1 might be the D (6 bases). Trimming shortened V by 5 bases and J by 7 bases, and 12 bases separated the two germline ends. Germline CDR1 is SGHNT and CDR2 is YENEEA. There are 14 residues in the CDR3. In DNA, the CDR3 is TGTGCCAGCAGCCCAGGACAGCAAAATTCACCCCTCCACTTT. This gives the protein CASSPGQQNSPLHF.

The rearrangement links TRBV19 to TRBJ2-7; a possible D gene is TRBD2 (5 bases). The CDR3 runs to 15 residues. In germline, CDR1 is LNHDA, CDR2 SQIVND (reference sequence). V was pared by 4 bases and J by 2 bases, with 15 bases between. CDR3 DNA sequence: TGTGCCAGTAGTAGTGGTTACGGGAACCCCTACGAGCAGTACTTC. Encoded protein: CASSSGYGNPYEQYF.

This chain uses TRBV6-5 with TRBJ1-2, with unresolved D. This CDR3 spans 14 amino acids. CDR1 and CDR2 from the germline V gene are MNHEY and SVGAGI. The V end was cut by 6 bases, the J end by 4 bases, with 15 bases between. CDR3 sequence reads: CASRPGNTGYGYTF. CDR3 coding DNA: TGTGCCAGCAGACCCGGGAACACTGGCTATGGCTACACCTTC.

The chain is built from TRBV7-9 and TRBJ2-1; 7 bases agree with TRBD2. The CDR3 totals 18 residues. V was clipped by 3 bases and J by 2 bases; unmatched bases: 13. Germline V lookup: CDR1 SEHNR, CDR2 FQNEAQ (reference sequence). The CDR3 protein is CASSFTKIRDYPYNEQFF. CDR3 DNA sequence: TGTGCCAGCAGCTTCACCAAAATCCGGGACTACCCCTACAATGAGCAGTTCTTC.

This clone was observed a single time. V gene TRBV15 combines with J gene TRBJ2-2; no clear D. CDR3 size: 15 residues. The ends were cut back, 0 bases at V and 1 base at J, with 6 bases in the middle. Germline CDR1 reads LNHNV; CDR2 reads YYDKDF (reference sequence). The CDR3 protein is CATSRDYGNTGELFF. Written as DNA, the CDR3 is TGTGCCACCAGCAGAGATTACGGGAACACCGGGGAGCTGTTTTTT.

This rearrangement joins TRBV5-5 to TRBJ2-7; the match to TRBD2 covers 8 bases. V dropped 0 bases and J dropped 2; count of bases not matched to a gene: 7. Germline CDR1 reads SGHKS; CDR2 reads YYEKEE (reference sequence). The CDR3 totals 16 residues. Here the CDR3 reads CASSLAAREAPYEQYF. In DNA form, the CDR3 reads TGTGCCAGCAGCTTGGCCGCGCGGGAGGCCCCCTACGAGCAGTACTTC.

The CDR3 coding sequence is TGTGCCAGCTCACCGGGACTAGCGGGGGTTGCAGATACGCAGTATTTT. This codes for CASSPGLAGVADTQYF. The rearrangement joins TRBV18 to TRBJ2-3, with 14 bases identical to TRBD2. The germline CDR1 and CDR2 sequences are KGHSH and LQKENI. After removal of 3 bases from V and 4 bases from J, the junction contained 3 bases not matched to a gene. This CDR3 comprises 16 residues.